These T cell receptor beta chains were read from a single sample in a study of CD8 T cells in Susac syndrome. TCRdb called the immunoSEQ multiplex PCR reads again in MiXCR, with one record for every CDR3 protein. Altogether 95,000 to 150,000 distinct CDR3 sequences are present, around 94% being singletons, with the ten largest covering approximately 0.2%. Sequencing used CD8+ T cells from PBMCs. These receptors were taken from a human donor with Susac syndrome. Each CDR3 is given with its conserved first and last residue. Each record gives: J gene, V gene, D gene, clone size, CDR3 protein, CDR3 DNA. A D gene is named only where the DNA matches it firmly. The size field is filled for only some rows; it gives once, few, many or a size class.

TRBJ2-1 TRBV11-2 TRBD2 once CASSRTSGGGEQFF TGTGCCAGCAGTAGGACTAGCGGGGGCGGTGAGCAGTTCTTC
TRBJ2-3 TRBV6-4 TRBD2 . CASSDLAGGSTDTQYF TGTGCCAGCAGTGACCTAGCGGGGGGGAGCACAGATACGCAGTATTTT
TRBJ2-7 TRBV30 . . CAWSVVGFGVEQYF TGTGCCTGGAGTGTAGTTGGTTTCGGGGTCGAGCAGTACTTC
TRBJ1-3 TRBV20-1 . . CSARDFSEGEGPGNTIYF TGCAGTGCTAGAGATTTTTCGGAGGGAGAAGGACCTGGAAACACCATATATTTT
TRBJ2-5 TRBV20-1 . . CSAGSEAYQETQYF TGCAGTGCCGGGTCGGAGGCATACCAAGAGACCCAGTACTTC
TRBJ2-2 TRBV20-1 TRBD2 once CSARGTSGAGELFF TGCAGTGCGAGAGGGACTAGCGGGGCCGGGGAGCTGTTTTTT
TRBJ2-5 TRBV25-1 . few CASREGETQYF TGTGCCAGCAGGGAGGGGGAGACCCAGTACTTC
TRBJ1-5 TRBV27 . . CASSLVGLGNQPQHF TGTGCCAGCAGTTTAGTGGGGTTGGGCAATCAGCCCCAGCATTTT
TRBJ2-5 TRBV7-8 . . CASSLIGRAQETQYF TGTGCCAGCAGCTTGATAGGGAGAGCGCAAGAGACCCAGTACTTC
TRBJ2-3 TRBV30 TRBD1 . CAWNKGQGSTDTQYF TGTGCCTGGAATAAAGGACAGGGGAGCACAGATACGCAGTATTTT
TRBJ1-1 TRBV29-1 . . CSVLGTQDSRTTEAFF TGCAGCGTATTAGGAACACAGGACAGTAGAACCACTGAAGCTTTCTTT
TRBJ2-1 TRBV5-4 . . CASRPGTHNEQFF TGTGCCAGCAGGCCCGGGACCCACAATGAGCAGTTCTTC
TRBJ2-2 TRBV12-3/TRBV12-4 TRBD2 . CATQAGTGTGELFF TGTGCCACCCAAGCGGGAACTGGCACCGGGGAGCTGTTTTTT
TRBJ2-3 TRBV30 TRBD2 . CAWSPLGGGTDTQYF TGTGCCTGGAGTCCTCTTGGGGGAGGGACAGATACGCAGTATTTT
TRBJ1-2 TRBV13 . once CASSSGQGLWGYGYTF TGTGCCAGCAGCTCCGGCCAGGGTCTATGGGGCTATGGCTACACCTTC
TRBJ2-7 TRBV29-1 . . CSVRPGASVEQYF TGCAGCGTACGACCTGGGGCCTCGGTCGAGCAGTACTTC
TRBJ2-1 TRBV14 . . CASSHQRTYNEQFF TGTGCCAGCAGCCACCAGCGGACTTACAATGAGCAGTTCTTC
TRBJ1-5 TRBV4-3 TRBD1 . CASSQDMARGRPQPQHF TGCGCCAGCAGCCAAGACATGGCCAGGGGGCGGCCTCAGCCCCAGCATTTT
TRBJ1-6 TRBV6-5 . . CASAGPWKGNSPLHF TGTGCCAGCGCGGGCCCCTGGAAGGGTAATTCACCCCTCCACTTT
TRBJ2-1 TRBV20-1 TRBD1 . CSARRAGTDYWNEQFF TGCAGTGCTCGACGTGCAGGGACAGACTATTGGAATGAGCAGTTCTTC
TRBJ1-1 TRBV9 . . CASSVDMGRGTEAFF TGTGCCAGCAGCGTAGATATGGGAAGAGGCACTGAAGCTTTCTTT
TRBJ1-5 TRBV20-1 . . CSAKGTGNQPQHF TGCAGTGCTAAGGGGACGGGTAATCAGCCCCAGCATTTT
TRBJ2-5 TRBV28 . . CASSPRPQETQYF TGTGCCAGCAGCCCCAGACCCCAAGAGACCCAGTACTTC
TRBJ2-3 TRBV6-5 . . CASSYLPGVADTQYF TGTGCCAGCAGTTACCTTCCCGGGGTGGCAGATACGCAGTATTTT
TRBJ1-2 TRBV5-1 . . CASAQRGEAYTF TGCGCCAGCGCCCAACGGGGGGAAGCCTACACCTTC
TRBJ2-7 TRBV28 . . CASSPNPYEQYF TGTGCCAGCAGTCCGAACCCCTACGAGCAGTACTTC
TRBJ2-3 TRBV6-2/TRBV6-3 TRBD2 once CASMSWTSGVTSTDTQYF TGTGCCAGCATGTCCTGGACTAGCGGAGTCACTAGCACAGATACGCAGTATTTT
TRBJ1-4 TRBV4-3 TRBD1 . CASSPWDRGSGEKLFF TGCGCCAGCAGCCCTTGGGACAGGGGTTCGGGTGAAAAACTGTTTTTT
TRBJ2-7 TRBV4-1 TRBD1 . CASSQATQGASYEQYF TGCGCCAGCAGCCAAGCGACCCAGGGGGCCTCCTACGAGCAGTACTTC
TRBJ2-6 TRBV7-9 . . CASSLQAAGANVLTF TGTGCCAGCAGCTTGCAGGCGGCTGGGGCCAACGTCCTGACTTTC
TRBJ2-4 TRBV12-5 . once CASGLVLAGSSSKNIQYF TGTGCTAGTGGTTTGGTTTTGGCAGGGAGTTCGTCCAAAAACATTCAGTACTTC
TRBJ2-1 TRBV5-6 TRBD2 . CASSFGLAAYNEQFF TGTGCCAGCAGCTTCGGACTAGCGGCCTACAATGAGCAGTTCTTC
TRBJ2-1 TRBV7-3 . . CASTPIGGVHYNEQFF TGTGCCAGCACCCCGATCGGAGGGGTTCACTACAATGAGCAGTTCTTC
TRBJ1-2 TRBV19 TRBD1 . CASSIGQGDGYTF TGTGCCAGTAGTATCGGACAGGGAGATGGCTACACCTTC
TRBJ1-2 TRBV4-2 . . CASSPEGPKFYGYTF TGTGCCAGCAGCCCAGAGGGACCTAAGTTCTATGGCTACACCTTC
TRBJ2-2 TRBV19 TRBD2 . CASSIVGGLAGAAGELFF TGTGCCAGTAGTATAGTCGGGGGACTAGCGGGAGCGGCCGGGGAGCTGTTTTTT
TRBJ2-1 TRBV5-6 TRBD1 . CASSTGTGTYNEQFF TGTGCCAGTAGTACCGGGACAGGGACTTACAATGAGCAGTTCTTC
TRBJ1-1 TRBV30 . once CAWSVPHPRRGTEAFF TGTGCCTGGAGTGTACCCCACCCCAGGCGCGGGACTGAAGCTTTCTTT
TRBJ1-4 TRBV7-9 . . CASSPPNFPKFEKLFF TGTGCCAGCAGCCCGCCTAATTTCCCAAAGTTTGAAAAACTGTTTTTT
TRBJ2-3 TRBV12-3/TRBV12-4 . . CASRPLGGVADTQYF TGTGCCAGCAGACCCCTGGGGGGAGTAGCGGATACGCAGTATTTT
TRBJ1-3 TRBV12-3/TRBV12-4 TRBD1 once CASSPTGGENTIYF TGTGCCAGCAGCCCGACAGGGGGAGAAAACACCATATATTTT
TRBJ2-3 TRBV6-2/TRBV6-3 . . CASSYTEADTQYF TGTGCCAGCAGTTACACGGAGGCAGATACGCAGTATTTT
TRBJ2-3 TRBV14 . . CASSQTAGGTRTDTQYF TGTGCCAGCAGCCAAACCGCCGGCGGAACCCGGACAGATACGCAGTATTTT
TRBJ1-1 TRBV6-5 . . CASSYSAGGTEAFF TGTGCCAGCAGTTACTCCGCCGGGGGCACTGAAGCTTTCTTT
TRBJ2-1 TRBV27 TRBD1 . CASSQGGHYNEQFF TGTGCCAGCAGTCAAGGGGGCCACTACAATGAGCAGTTCTTC
TRBJ2-3 TRBV12-3/TRBV12-4 TRBD2 . CASSSGLAGASTDTQYF TGTGCCAGCAGTTCGGGACTAGCGGGGGCTAGCACAGATACGCAGTATTTT
TRBJ2-6 TRBV24-1 TRBD1 . CATSADRGDSGANVLTF TGTGCCACCAGTGCGGACAGGGGGGACTCTGGGGCCAACGTCCTGACTTTC
TRBJ2-6 TRBV27 TRBD2 . CASSSGGLAGANVLTF TGTGCCAGCAGTTCGGGGGGGTTGGCTGGGGCCAACGTCCTGACTTTC
TRBJ2-3 TRBV11-3 . . CARPPSEADTQYF TGTGCCCGCCCCCCTTCGGAGGCAGATACGCAGTATTTT
TRBJ2-3 TRBV7-2 . . CASRTGTGTDTQYF TGTGCCAGCAGGACCGGGACTGGCACAGATACGCAGTATTTT